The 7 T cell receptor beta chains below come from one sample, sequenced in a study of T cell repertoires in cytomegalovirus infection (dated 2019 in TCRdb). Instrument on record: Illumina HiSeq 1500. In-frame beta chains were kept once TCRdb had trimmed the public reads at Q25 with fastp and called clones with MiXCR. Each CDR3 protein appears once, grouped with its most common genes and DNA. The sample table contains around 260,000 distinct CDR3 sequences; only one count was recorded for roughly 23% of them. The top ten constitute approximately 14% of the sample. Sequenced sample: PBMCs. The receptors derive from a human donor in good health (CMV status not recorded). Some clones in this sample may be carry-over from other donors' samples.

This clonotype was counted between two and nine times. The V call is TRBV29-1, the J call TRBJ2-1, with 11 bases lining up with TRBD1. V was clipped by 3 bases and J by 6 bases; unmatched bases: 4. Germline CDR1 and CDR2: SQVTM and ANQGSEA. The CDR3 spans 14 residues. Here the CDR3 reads CSVERTGGPNEQFF. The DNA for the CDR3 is TGCAGCGTTGAGCGGACAGGGGGCCCCAATGAGCAGTTCTTC.

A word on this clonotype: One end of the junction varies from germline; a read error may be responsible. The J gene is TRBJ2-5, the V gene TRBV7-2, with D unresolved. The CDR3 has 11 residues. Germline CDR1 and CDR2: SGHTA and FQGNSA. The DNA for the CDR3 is TGTGCCGGCAGCCCAAGGGAGACCCAGTACTTC. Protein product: CAGSPRETQYF.

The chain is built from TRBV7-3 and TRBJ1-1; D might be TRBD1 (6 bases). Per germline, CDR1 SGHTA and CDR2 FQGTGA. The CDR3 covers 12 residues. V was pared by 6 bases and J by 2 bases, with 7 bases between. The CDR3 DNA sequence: TGTGCCAGCAGGGACAGTAACACTGAAGCTTTCTTT. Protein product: CASRDSNTEAFF.

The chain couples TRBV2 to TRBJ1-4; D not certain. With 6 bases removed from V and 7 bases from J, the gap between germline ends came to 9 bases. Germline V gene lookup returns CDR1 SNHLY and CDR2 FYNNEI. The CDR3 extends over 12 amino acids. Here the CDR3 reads CASRASGEKLFF. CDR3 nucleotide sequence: TGTGCCAGCAGGGCGTCGGGTGAAAAACTGTTTTTT.

The CDR3 reads CASIRGPNQPQHF. The DNA of the CDR3 is TGTGCTTCTATCAGGGGACCCAATCAGCCCCAGCATTTT. The chain employs TRBV28 and TRBJ1-5, with a possible D match to TRBD1 (6 bases). The germline gives CDR1 MDHEN, CDR2 SYDVKM. CDR3 size: 13 residues.

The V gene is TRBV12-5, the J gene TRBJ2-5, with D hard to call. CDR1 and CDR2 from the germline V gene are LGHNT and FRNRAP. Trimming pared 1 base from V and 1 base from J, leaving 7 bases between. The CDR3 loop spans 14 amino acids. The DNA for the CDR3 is TGTGCTAGTGGTTTGGGGACGATCCAAGAGACCCAGTACTTC. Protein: CASGLGTIQETQYF.

The CDR3: CASSLEGRKTEAFF. Written as DNA, the CDR3 is TGCGCCAGCAGCTTGGAAGGGAGGAAGACTGAAGCTTTCTTT. This chain joins TRBV5-1 and TRBJ1-1; D is unresolved. This CDR3 region has 14 residues. In germline, CDR1 is SGHRS, CDR2 YFSETQ. The V end lost 0 bases, the J end lost 5 bases, and 11 bases lay between the germline ends.